Presented here are 20 T cell receptor beta chains from one specimen sequenced in a study of early T cells in non-severe SARS-CoV-2 infection. One entry per CDR3 protein, called by TCRdb with MiXCR from the 5' RACE reads. Among roughly 90,000 distinct CDR3 sequences, around 15% were seen once, and the ten largest hold around 3%. The source material was whole blood. The receptor source for this set is an adult who was a healthcare worker with PCR-confirmed SARS-CoV-2 infection or an uninfected control (not recorded which).

V usage is TRBV20-1 and J usage is TRBJ2-7; 8 nucleotides align to TRBD2. From germline, CDR1 is DFQATT and CDR2 SNEGSKA (reference sequence). The CDR3 totals 15 residues. The V segment lost 1 base and the J segment 11 bases; nucleotides outside the gene matches: 16. The CDR3 reads CSARGGWLAGTYEYF. The CDR3 DNA reads TGCAGTGCTAGAGGGGGGTGGCTAGCGGGTACCTACGAGTACTTC.

As to this clonotype: A much larger clone differs by one base, so this may be a read error. V gene TRBV12-3 or TRBV12-4 combines with J gene TRBJ1-2, with TRBD1 matching over 10 bases. This CDR3 region has 16 residues. Losses at the gene ends were 5 bases for V and 4 bases for J; bases not matched to a gene: 10. Written as DNA, the CDR3 is TGTGCCAGCAGTCCCCCCGGGACAGGGGACGTCTATGGCTACACCTTC. This gives the protein CASSPPGTGDVYGYTF.

This clonotype was picked up many times. The chain joins TRBV7-9 to TRBJ2-1; D gene uncertain. Per germline, CDR1 SEHNR and CDR2 FQNEAQ (reference sequence). V was shortened by 8 bases and J by 2 bases, with 10 bases between the two germline ends. CDR3 length: 13 residues. The CDR3, as DNA: TGTGCCAGCGGACCAGGTCCCTACAATGAGCAGTTCTTC. Translation gives CASGPGPYNEQFF.

This clonotype was counted only a few times. The rearrangement joins TRBV7-9 to TRBJ2-1, with 13 bases aligning to TRBD2. J was trimmed by 8 bases and V by 5 bases; bases with no gene match: 6. The CDR3 runs 15 residues. Germline V lookup: CDR1 SEHNR, CDR2 FQNEAQ (reference sequence). The CDR3 reads CASSQTSGGNDEQFF. The CDR3 DNA follows: TGTGCCAGCAGCCAGACTAGCGGGGGGAATGATGAGCAGTTCTTC.

The V and J genes are TRBV5-1 and TRBJ2-7; unclear D gene. The V and J ends lost 4 bases and 2 bases respectively, with 13 bases between them. CDR1 is SGHRS and CDR2 is YFSETQ in the germline V gene. This CDR3 is 14 amino acids long. This CDR3 reads CASSEVVDPYEQYF. Written as DNA, the CDR3 is TGCGCCAGCAGCGAGGTCGTGGACCCCTACGAGCAGTACTTC. Full variable domain (outside the CDR3, taken from reference TRBV5-1 and TRBJ2-7): KAGVTQTPRYLIKTRGQQVTLSCSPISGHRSVSWYQQTPGQGLQFLFEYFSETQRNKGNFPGRFSGRQFSNSRSEMNVSTLELGDSALYLCASSEVVDPYEQYFGPGTRLTVT.

The V gene is TRBV29-1, the J gene TRBJ2-5; D not certain. Trimming took off 3 bases at V and 7 bases at J, with 12 bases between the two ends. The germline CDR1 and CDR2 sequences are SQVTM and ANQGSEA. The CDR3 consists of 12 residues. CDR3 sequence: CSVDHGDWTQYF. The CDR3, as DNA: TGCAGCGTTGATCACGGAGACTGGACCCAGTACTTC.

In its sample, this clonotype was seen a few times. The V and J genes are TRBV7-2 and TRBJ1-1; possibly TRBD1 for D (5 bases). This CDR3 is 16 amino acids long. Trimming left V 5 bases short and J 3 bases short, with 19 bases between. Per germline, CDR1 SGHTA and CDR2 FQGNSA. The CDR3 loop is CASSLRMGGRDTEAFF. DNA for the CDR3: TGTGCCAGCAGCCTCCGGATGGGGGGACGGGACACTGAAGCTTTCTTT.

At least ten counts were recorded for this clonotype. J is TRBJ1-1 and V is TRBV18; tentative D call: TRBD1 (5 bases). The CDR3 runs to 17 residues. V lost 3 bases, J lost 5 bases, and 22 bases lay in between. CDR1 KGHSH and CDR2 LQKENI come from the germline V gene. This chain's CDR3 is CASSPTSGASGGTEAFF. CDR3 DNA: TGTGCCAGCTCACCGACTAGCGGGGCGTCCGGGGGAACTGAAGCTTTCTTT.

This clonotype has ten or more counts. This sequence joins TRBV9 and TRBJ2-6; TRBD1 is a possible D gene (6 bases). V lost 5 bases and J 4 bases, leaving 19 bases between the germline ends. The CDR3 runs 17 residues. Germline CDR1 SGDLS, CDR2 YYNGEE. CDR3 sequence: CASSSDSLSWGANVLTF. The CDR3 DNA reads as TGTGCCAGCAGTTCGGACAGCCTCTCTTGGGGGGCCAACGTCCTGACTTTC. Full variable domain (remainder filled in from reference TRBV9 and TRBJ2-6): DSGVTQTPKHLITATGQRVTLRCSPRSGDLSVYWYQQSLDQGLQFLIQYYNGEERAKGNILERFSAQQFPDLHSELNLSSLELGDSALYFCASSSDSLSWGANVLTFGAGSRLTVL.

A few counts support this clonotype. The chain employs TRBV12-3 or TRBV12-4 and TRBJ1-2; 9 bases are shared with TRBD1. Trimming at V came to 6 bases and at J to 6 bases, leaving 5 bases not matched to a gene. CDR3 size: 13 residues. The CDR3 region is CASSRDRGNGYTF. The CDR3 DNA reads as TGTGCCAGCAGCCGTGACAGGGGGAATGGCTACACCTTC.

This clonotype has at least ten counts. The gene calls are TRBV24-1 and TRBJ2-7, with 7 positions matching TRBD2. The CDR3 loop spans 13 amino acids. Per the germline V gene, CDR1 is KGHDR and CDR2 is SFDVKD. V lost 9 bases and J lost 0; bases outside the gene matches: 4. The CDR3 sequence: CATPSGTSYEQYF. In DNA form, the CDR3 reads TGTGCCACCCCCAGCGGGACCTCCTACGAGCAGTACTTC.

This clonotype has at least ten counts. This chain connects TRBV19 to TRBJ2-2; D may be TRBD1 (7 bases). Germline loops: CDR1 LNHDA, CDR2 SQIVND (reference sequence). This CDR3 spans 16 amino acids. The germline V and J ends were trimmed by 4 bases and 5 bases, with 17 bases remaining between them. The CDR3 region has the DNA TGTGCCAGTAGTAGAAGACAGGGAGGAAAGACCGGGGAGCTGTTTTTT. Translated: CASSRRQGGKTGELFF.

This chain joins TRBV25-1 and TRBJ2-1, with a tentative D call TRBD2 (5 bases). The V and J ends lost 1 base and 8 bases respectively, with 12 bases between them. Germline lookup yields CDR1 MGHDK and CDR2 SYGVNS. There are 14 residues in the CDR3. DNA of the CDR3: TGTGCCAGCAGTGAATCGCTACTGAGGGATGAGCAGTTCTTC. Amino acid sequence: CASSESLLRDEQFF. Supplemented by reference TRBV25-1 and TRBJ2-1, the full variable domain reads EADIYQTPRYLVIGTGKKITLECSQTMGHDKMYWYQQDPGMELHLIHYSYGVNSTEKGDLSSESTVSRIRTEHFPLTLESARPSHTSQYLCASSESLLRDEQFFGPGTRLTVL.

This clonotype was counted ten times or more. The gene calls are TRBV5-1 and TRBJ1-2; 8 bases match TRBD1. V shed 2 bases, J shed 0 bases, and the junction held 3 bases outside the gene matches. CDR1 is SGHRS, CDR2 YFSETQ, per germline. This CDR3 region has 15 residues. The CDR3 sequence is CASSFGQGSNYGYTF. In nucleotides, the CDR3 is TGCGCCAGCAGCTTCGGACAGGGCTCTAACTATGGCTACACCTTC.

This clonotype was picked up many times. CDR3 DNA: TGTGCCAGCAGCCCCGGACAGGGAATTCAAGAGACCCAGTACTTC. Its translation: CASSPGQGIQETQYF. The rearrangement links TRBV4-2 to TRBJ2-5; 8 nucleotides align to TRBD1. CDR3 length: 15 amino acids. V lost 4 bases, J lost 2 bases, and 6 bases stayed unmatched. CDR1 LGHNA and CDR2 YNFKEQ come from the germline V gene.

The CDR3, as DNA: TGTGCCAGCAGCCACTTCGGGCTAGCGGGGCCTCGGAGAGTACAGACCCAGTACTTC. This sequence encodes CASSHFGLAGPRRVQTQYF. V and J are TRBV3-1 and TRBJ2-5; 9 nucleotides line up with TRBD2. Germline V gene sequence: CDR1 LGHDT, CDR2 YNNKEL (reference sequence). The CDR3 length is 19 residues. V was pared by 3 bases and J by 6 bases, with 20 bases of the junction left unmatched.

This clonotype was detected only a few times. The chain recombines TRBV20-1 with TRBJ2-5; D unclear. V lost 5 bases and J lost 3, with 4 bases in between. The CDR3 contains 10 residues. Per germline, CDR1 DFQATT and CDR2 SNEGSKA (reference sequence). The chain's CDR3 is CSAGEETQYF. In nucleotides, the CDR3 is TGCAGTGCTGGCGAAGAGACCCAGTACTTC.

J is TRBJ1-1 and V is TRBV19; D is uncertain. CDR1 is LNHDA, CDR2 SQIVND, per germline (reference sequence). Trimming pared 2 bases from V and 1 base from J, leaving 17 bases between. This CDR3 spans 17 amino acids. The CDR3 DNA reads TGTGCCAGTAGTATAATTGGGTCGAGCAAAAGGAACACTGAAGCTTTCTTT. The encoded protein is CASSIIGSSKRNTEAFF.

This clonotype occurred many times. V and J are TRBV7-2 and TRBJ2-5, with D unresolved. V was cut by 3 bases and J by 2 bases, with 13 bases left in between. The V gene's germline CDR1 is SGHTA and CDR2 FQGNSA. The CDR3 has 15 amino acids. The CDR3 loop reads CASSLNPGPQETQYF. The CDR3 region has the DNA TGTGCCAGCAGCTTGAACCCGGGTCCTCAAGAGACCCAGTACTTC.

The table lists this clonotype with a few counts. The chain uses TRBV29-1 and TRBJ1-5; D uncertain. Trimming left V 0 bases short and J 4 bases short, with 7 bases between. The CDR3 consists of 13 residues. CDR1 and CDR2 from the germline V gene are SQVTM and ANQGSEA. The CDR3 DNA sequence: TGCAGCGTTGAAGAGGTGGAGAATCAGCCCCAGCATTTT. Amino acids: CSVEEVENQPQHF. The variable domain in full, with the rest retrieved from reference TRBV29-1 and TRBJ1-5, is SAVISQKPSRDICQRGTSLTIQCQVDSQVTMMFWYRQQPGQSLTLIATANQGSEATYESGFVIDKFPISRPNLTFSTLTVSNMSPEDSSIYLCSVEEVENQPQHFGDGTRLSIL.